Listed below are T cell receptor beta chains from one sample, sequenced in a study of T-cell reconstitution after alpha-beta-depleted transplantation in children. TCRdb re-derived calls from the PCR reads in MiXCR, one entry per CDR3 protein. The sample records a few hundred thousand distinct CDR3 sequences, approximately 11% being singletons. The source was PBMCs from the stem cell graft donor, collected from the stem cell graft. These receptors all stem from a human donor who donated a stem cell graft to a child with acute myeloid leukemia. The CDR3 runs from the conserved cysteine through the conserved F or W. The D gene is left open where the match is weak. Clone size, where shown, is once, few, many, or a class for clones that have expanded.

d_call	v_call	j_call	clone_size	cdr3_nt	cdr3_aa
NA	TRBV6-5	TRBJ1-1	few	TGTGCCAGCAGTTACGGGGTTGGACCTGAAGCTTTCTTT	CASSYGVGPEAFF
TRBD1	TRBV7-2	TRBJ2-7	NA	TGTGCCAGCAGCTACGGGACAGGGTCGTACGAGCAGTACTTC	CASSYGTGSYEQYF
TRBD1	TRBV20-1	TRBJ2-2	few	TGCAGTGCACTCAAACAGGGGGGCACCGGGGAGCTGTTTTTT	CSALKQGGTGELFF
TRBD1	TRBV6-1	TRBJ2-6	few	TGTGCCAGCAGGAAACAGGGGGCAGCTGGGGCCAACGTCCTGACTTTC	CASRKQGAAGANVLTF
NA	TRBV11-2	TRBJ2-3	many	TGTGCCAGCAGCCCGCGACAGGGAGGGGATACGCAGTATTTT	CASSPRQGGDTQYF
TRBD1	TRBV7-9	TRBJ1-3	few	TGTGCCAGCAGCTTAGCCGGACAGGGGGCGCTTGGAAACACCATATATTTT	CASSLAGQGALGNTIYF
TRBD2	TRBV20-1	TRBJ2-1	many	TGCAGTGCTAAAGGACTAGCGGGGGCTTACAATGAGCAGTTCTTC	CSAKGLAGAYNEQFF
NA	TRBV29-1	TRBJ2-5	many	TGCAGCGTAACTAGGGGCCCCGGGACCCAGTACTTC	CSVTRGPGTQYF
NA	TRBV15	TRBJ1-5	few	TGTGCCACCAGCACCGGGAGGGGTAGCAATCAGCCCCAGCATTTT	CATSTGRGSNQPQHF
NA	TRBV9	TRBJ1-4	few	TGTGCCAGCAGCTCTAGACAGGACCATGAAAAACTGTTTTTT	CASSSRQDHEKLFF
TRBD2	TRBV7-2	TRBJ2-7	NA	TGTGCCAGCAGCGCGGACGGGACTAGCGGCTACGAGCAGTACTTC	CASSADGTSGYEQYF
NA	TRBV5-5	TRBJ2-1	few	TGTGCCAGCAGCAGGGGGTGGGGGTATGAGCAGTTCTTC	CASSRGWGYEQFF
NA	TRBV20-1	TRBJ2-6	many	TGCAGTGCTAGGGGGGCTGGGGCCAACGTCCTGACTTTC	CSARGAGANVLTF
NA	TRBV29-1	TRBJ2-5	NA	TGCAGCGTTCTACAAAATAAAGAGACCCAGTACTTC	CSVLQNKETQYF
NA	TRBV6-1	TRBJ1-1	many	TGTGCCAGCCGAACGCCCAACAGAGATGAAGCTTTCTTT	CASRTPNRDEAFF
NA	TRBV7-2	TRBJ1-5	NA	TGTGCCAGCAGCCCCGAGGGGCAGGGCAATCAGCCCCAGCATTTT	CASSPEGQGNQPQHF
NA	TRBV9	TRBJ2-7	many	TGTGCCAGCAGCGTAGCGGCGAGCTCCTACGAGCAGTACTTC	CASSVAASSYEQYF
TRBD1	TRBV12-3/TRBV12-4	TRBJ1-4	NA	TGTGCCAGCAGACCGACAGGGGGAAGCAATGAAAAACTGTTTTTT	CASRPTGGSNEKLFF
NA	TRBV2	TRBJ2-2	NA	TGTGCCAGCAGTGACCCTATGGGGGAGGCGAACACCGGGGAGCTGTTTTTT	CASSDPMGEANTGELFF
NA	TRBV29-1	TRBJ2-2	NA	TGCAGCGTTATTGGCTACTCTACCGGGGAGCTGTTTTTT	CSVIGYSTGELFF
TRBD1	TRBV6-1	TRBJ2-1	few	TGTGCCACCGGAATTACGCTCGACAGGGCTGAGTATGAGCAGTTCTTC	CATGITLDRAEYEQFF
NA	TRBV10-3	TRBJ1-2	few	TGTGCCGTTTGGGACAAACAGAACTATGGCTACACCTTC	CAVWDKQNYGYTF
TRBD1	TRBV5-1	TRBJ1-5	NA	TGCGCCAGCAGTATGACAGGGTTAGGCCAGCCCCAGCATTTT	CASSMTGLGQPQHF
NA	TRBV20-1	TRBJ1-6	NA	TGCAGTGCGCGGAACTCCTATAATTCACCCCTCCACTTT	CSARNSYNSPLHF
NA	TRBV11-2	TRBJ2-4	NA	TGTGCCAGCAGCTTGAGGGGGTCAGGAGTCGGAAACATTCAGTACTTC	CASSLRGSGVGNIQYF
NA	TRBV4-1	TRBJ2-3	many	TGCGCCAGCAGTAATCTTTGGTCCCTCCCGCCAGATACGCAGTATTTT	CASSNLWSLPPDTQYF
TRBD1	TRBV20-1	TRBJ1-5	NA	TGCAGTGCTCCCGGACAGGGAGGGTGGGATCAGCCCCAGCATTTT	CSAPGQGGWDQPQHF
NA	TRBV7-2	TRBJ2-1	few	TGTGCCAGCAGCTTGGTCTCAGGGACTGGACCCAATGAGCAGTTCTTC	CASSLVSGTGPNEQFF
TRBD1	TRBV25-1	TRBJ2-7	NA	TGTGCCAGCAGGGGAGACAGGGTGAACGAGCAGTACTTC	CASRGDRVNEQYF
NA	TRBV6-5	TRBJ2-7	NA	TGTGCCAGCAACCCCTCCGCGAGGGAGCAGTACTTC	CASNPSAREQYF
TRBD2	TRBV20-1	TRBJ2-3	NA	TGCAGTGCTAGGGATAGCGGGGGGCCCGGAACGCAGTATTTT	CSARDSGGPGTQYF
NA	TRBV4-2	TRBJ2-1	few	TGTGCCAGCAGCCAAGGCCGTGATCTCTACAATGAGCAGTTCTTC	CASSQGRDLYNEQFF
TRBD1	TRBV20-1	TRBJ2-2	NA	TGCAGTTGTTCGGGACAGGGAGCGAACACCGGGGAGCTGTTTTTT	CSCSGQGANTGELFF